The present T cell receptor beta chain was sequenced within a study of cytomegalovirus exposure and HLA in healthy donors. Study-wide findings and caveats: There were some V segments, including TRBV6-2 and TRBV6-3, excluded as indistinguishable.

On this clone: Its antigen remains unknown.

V was clipped by 0 bases and J by 2 bases, with 11 bases between them. There are 15 residues in the CDR3. CDR1 and CDR2 from the germline V gene are SGDLS and YYNGEE. The PCR ran on 60 Vbeta and 13 Jbeta primers. Here immunoSEQ multiplex PCR was the method, and the copy in TCRdb shows in-frame clones only, minus some. The table has some 200,000 clones, around 80% seen once; the top ten hold 0.55% to 0.75%. V is TRBV9 and J is TRBJ1-2; D ambiguous. The sequence came from a young man in good health and CMV-seronegative. Specimen: PBMCs. The CDR3 is CASSVASRTNYGYTF. The CDR3 region has the DNA TGTGCCAGCAGCGTAGCTAGCAGAACCAACTATGGCTACACCTTC.